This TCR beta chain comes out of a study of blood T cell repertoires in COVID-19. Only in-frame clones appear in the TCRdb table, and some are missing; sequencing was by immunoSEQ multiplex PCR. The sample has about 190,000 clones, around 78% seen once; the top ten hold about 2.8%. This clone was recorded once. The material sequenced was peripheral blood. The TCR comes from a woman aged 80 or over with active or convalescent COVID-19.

CDR3 protein: CASSPSGTAGVEQYF. CDR3 in DNA: TGTGCCAGTAGTCCCTCGGGGACGGCAGGGGTGGAGCAGTACTTC. The chain carries TRBV19 and TRBJ2-7; possible D gene TRBD1, 6 bases. The CDR3 contains 15 residues. V lost 5 bases and J lost 7, with 21 bases in between. CDR1 is LNHDA, CDR2 SQIVND, per germline (reference sequence).